These T cell receptor beta chains were read from a single sample in a study of T-cell reconstitution after alpha-beta-depleted transplantation in children. TCRdb itself ran the PCR reads through MiXCR, one entry per CDR3 protein. The sample carries about 400,000 distinct CDR3 sequences, about 20% recorded once. The sample in question was PBMCs from the stem cell graft donor, obtained from the stem cell graft. The receptors derive from a human donor who donated a stem cell graft to a child with acute myeloid leukemia. Both conserved end residues are part of each CDR3. D genes are given only for firm matches. The listing skips clone size in some rows; elsewhere it reads once, few, many or a size class.

v_gene	abundance	d_gene	j_gene	CDR3aa	CDR3nt
TRBV29-1	many	-	TRBJ1-5	CSVDGAKDF	TGCAGCGTTGATGGGGCCAAGGATTTT
TRBV5-6	many	TRBD2	TRBJ2-1	CASSLASGRAIQFF	TGTGCCAGCAGCTTGGCTAGCGGGAGGGCCATTCAGTTCTTC
TRBV4-2	-	-	TRBJ2-7	CASSQEGRTAIAYEQYF	TGTGCCAGCAGCCAAGAGGGACGGACAGCGATAGCCTACGAGCAGTACTTC
TRBV28	many	TRBD1	TRBJ2-7	CASSQRTGSYEQYF	TGTGCCAGCAGTCAACGGACAGGGTCCTACGAGCAGTACTTC
TRBV18	-	-	TRBJ1-5	CASSQALGGDQPQHF	TGTGCCAGCTCACAGGCTCTGGGGGGCGACCAGCCCCAGCATTTT
TRBV12-3/TRBV12-4	few	TRBD2	TRBJ2-2	CASSPLTSGGVVELFF	TGTGCCAGCAGTCCCCTAACTAGCGGAGGCGTCGTGGAGCTGTTTTTT
TRBV28	-	-	TRBJ1-1	CASSLFPRNAEAFF	TGTGCCAGCAGTTTATTTCCTCGGAACGCTGAAGCTTTCTTT
TRBV5-1	-	TRBD1	TRBJ2-3	CASSRTGDSTDTQYF	TGCGCCAGCAGCCGGACAGGGGACTCCACAGATACGCAGTATTTT
TRBV7-2	-	-	TRBJ2-3	CASSLVVGSTDTQYF	TGTGCCAGCAGCTTAGTTGTCGGGAGTACAGATACGCAGTATTTT
TRBV9	few	-	TRBJ1-1	CASSVAGAGTEAFF	TGTGCCAGCAGCGTAGCGGGCGCTGGCACTGAAGCTTTCTTT
TRBV6-1	few	-	TRBJ2-1	CASKKVSYNEQFF	TGTGCCAGCAAGAAGGTCTCCTACAATGAGCAGTTCTTC
TRBV7-4	few	TRBD1	TRBJ2-7	CASSTWDRVSYEQYF	TGTGCCAGCAGCACCTGGGACAGGGTGTCCTACGAGCAGTACTTC
TRBV5-6	-	-	TRBJ2-5	CASSLGRGHQETQYF	TGTGCCAGCAGCTTGGGGCGGGGCCATCAAGAGACCCAGTACTTC
TRBV29-1	many	-	TRBJ2-1	CSVEDSGTNEQFF	TGCAGCGTTGAAGATAGTGGGACGAATGAGCAGTTCTTC
TRBV12-3/TRBV12-4	few	-	TRBJ1-2	CASSPLSGGNHYGYTF	TGTGCCAGCAGTCCCCTAAGTGGAGGGAATCACTATGGCTACACCTTC
TRBV5-8	-	-	TRBJ1-5	CASSYRQMSVPQHF	TGTGCCAGCAGCTACCGACAGATGAGCGTGCCCCAGCATTTT
TRBV29-1	-	-	TRBJ2-1	CSVADFYNEQFF	TGCAGCGTTGCAGACTTTTACAATGAGCAGTTCTTC
TRBV5-1	many	-	TRBJ1-4	CASSLDGQTATNEKLFF	TGCGCCAGCAGCTTGGACGGACAGACGGCAACTAATGAAAAACTGTTTTTT
TRBV9	many	-	TRBJ2-5	CASSVDSGRGETQYF	TGTGCCAGCAGCGTCGACAGCGGGCGAGGGGAGACCCAGTACTTC
TRBV4-3	few	TRBD2	TRBJ2-2	CASSQDFPSGSGRTGELFF	TGCGCCAGCAGCCAAGATTTCCCTAGCGGGAGTGGTAGGACCGGGGAGCTGTTTTTT
TRBV29-1	-	-	TRBJ2-3	CSVAPRRARTDTQYF	TGCAGCGTCGCCCCCCGGAGGGCCCGAACAGATACGCAGTATTTT
TRBV20-1	few	-	TRBJ1-2	CSATTGRNYGYTF	TGCAGTGCTACTACCGGGAGGAACTATGGCTACACCTTC
TRBV27	-	-	TRBJ2-5	CASSSRGGVGETQYF	TGTGCCAGCAGTTCACGGGGTGGGGTGGGAGAGACCCAGTACTTC
TRBV9	few	-	TRBJ2-5	CASSPSDMEETQYF	TGTGCCAGCAGCCCTTCGGACATGGAAGAGACCCAGTACTTC
TRBV20-1	many	TRBD2	TRBJ2-1	CSASGGGLYYNEQFF	TGCAGTGCTAGCGGGGGGGGACTATATTACAATGAGCAGTTCTTC
TRBV5-1	few	-	TRBJ2-2	CASSLGEGTGELFF	TGCGCCAGCAGCTTGGGTGAAGGTACCGGGGAGCTGTTTTTT
TRBV12-3/TRBV12-4	many	TRBD2	TRBJ2-1	CASSSPRTSGTYEQFF	TGTGCCAGCAGCTCCCCTCGGACTAGCGGGACCTATGAGCAGTTCTTC
TRBV25-1	few	-	TRBJ1-1	CASSERNRELEAFF	TGTGCCAGCAGTGAGCGGAACAGGGAACTTGAAGCTTTCTTT
TRBV29-1	-	TRBD1	TRBJ2-2	CSVTGTGRQQVTGELFF	TGCAGCGTTACCGGGACAGGGCGACAACAGGTCACCGGGGAGCTGTTTTTT
TRBV12-3/TRBV12-4	many	-	TRBJ2-7	CASSFFPYEQYF	TGTGCCAGCAGTTTCTTTCCCTACGAGCAGTACTTC
TRBV12-3/TRBV12-4	many	-	TRBJ2-2	CASSLSFHGELFF	TGTGCCAGCAGTCTGAGTTTTCACGGGGAGCTGTTTTTT
TRBV20-1	-	-	TRBJ1-6	CSARDSTVNSPLHF	TGCAGTGCTAGAGATTCCACGGTAAATTCTCCCCTCCACTTT
TRBV28	-	TRBD1	TRBJ2-2	CASSPWTGGGELFF	TGTGCCAGCAGTCCGTGGACAGGGGGCGGGGAGCTGTTTTTT
TRBV5-1	few	-	TRBJ2-7	CASSLVSASYEQYF	TGCGCCAGCAGCTTGGTTTCAGCCTCCTACGAGCAGTACTTC
TRBV15	-	TRBD1	TRBJ2-7	CATSRDGGTGLSYEQYF	TGTGCCACCAGCAGAGATGGCGGGACAGGCCTTTCCTACGAGCAGTACTTC
TRBV20-1	-	-	TRBJ2-5	CSAERGSAETQYF	TGCAGTGCTGAGAGGGGGAGCGCAGAGACCCAGTACTTC
TRBV24-1	few	TRBD1	TRBJ1-1	CATSDPRTGESEAFF	TGTGCCACCAGTGATCCGAGGACAGGGGAGTCTGAAGCTTTCTTT
TRBV2	few	TRBD1	TRBJ1-1	CASSESGGGTEAFF	TGTGCCAGCAGTGAATCAGGGGGAGGGACTGAAGCTTTCTTT
TRBV12-3/TRBV12-4	many	-	TRBJ2-7	CASSQIPYEQYF	TGTGCCAGCAGTCAAATCCCTTACGAGCAGTACTTC
TRBV5-1	-	-	TRBJ2-1	CASRKSSYNEQFF	TGCGCCAGCAGAAAAAGCTCCTACAATGAGCAGTTCTTC
TRBV7-2	few	-	TRBJ2-7	CASSPDVRSSYEQYF	TGTGCCAGCAGCCCGGACGTACGGAGCTCCTACGAGCAGTACTTC
TRBV25-1	many	-	TRBJ2-1	CASGTLGQFF	TGTGCCAGCGGGACACTTGGGCAGTTCTTC
TRBV19	-	TRBD1	TRBJ2-5	CASSLGQDSWETQYF	TGTGCCAGTAGCCTGGGACAGGACTCTTGGGAGACCCAGTACTTC
TRBV25-1	few	-	TRBJ2-7	CASSVEQNASYEQYF	TGTGCCAGCAGTGTCGAGCAGAATGCCTCCTACGAGCAGTACTTC
TRBV5-1	-	-	TRBJ2-5	CASSKGSGQETQYF	TGCGCCAGCAGCAAGGGGTCCGGGCAAGAGACCCAGTACTTC
TRBV20-1	few	TRBD2	TRBJ2-7	CSARSGLAVSYEQYF	TGCAGTGCTAGATCCGGACTAGCGGTGTCCTACGAGCAGTACTTC
TRBV7-2	-	-	TRBJ2-7	CASSPFKTYEQYF	TGTGCCAGCAGCCCGTTTAAGACCTACGAGCAGTACTTC
TRBV9	-	TRBD2	TRBJ2-1	CASSLAGVSDEQFF	TGTGCCAGCAGCCTAGCGGGAGTTTCGGATGAGCAGTTCTTC
TRBV11-1	-	TRBD2	TRBJ2-7	CASSLSQGLAGPLYEQYF	TGTGCCAGCAGCTTAAGTCAGGGACTAGCGGGACCGCTATACGAGCAGTACTTC
TRBV2	few	-	TRBJ2-1	CASKGDAYNEQFF	TGTGCCAGCAAGGGGGACGCTTACAATGAGCAGTTCTTC
TRBV5-1	few	TRBD1	TRBJ1-4	CASSDGTGNEKLFF	TGCGCCAGCAGCGACGGGACAGGGAATGAAAAACTGTTTTTT
TRBV4-3	many	TRBD2	TRBJ2-2	CASSQRTSGTSSTGELFF	TGCGCCAGCAGCCAGCGGACTAGCGGGACCTCGAGCACCGGGGAGCTGTTTTTT
TRBV12-3/TRBV12-4	-	TRBD2	TRBJ2-1	CASSVSGRGVRNEQFF	TGTGCCAGCAGCGTAAGCGGGAGAGGTGTGCGAAATGAGCAGTTCTTC
TRBV5-1	many	TRBD1	TRBJ2-7	CASSQVTGLYEQYF	TGCGCCAGCAGCCAAGTGACAGGGCTCTACGAGCAGTACTTC
TRBV6-5	few	-	TRBJ2-5	CASSYSDRATQYF	TGTGCCAGCAGTTACTCGGACCGGGCGACCCAGTACTTC
TRBV5-1	few	TRBD1	TRBJ1-1	CASSSNIGTGTEAFF	TGCGCCAGCAGCTCAAACATCGGGACAGGCACTGAAGCTTTCTTT
TRBV28	-	TRBD2	TRBJ2-1	CASSLVSSGRHYNEQFF	TGTGCCAGCAGTTTAGTGTCTAGCGGGAGGCACTACAATGAGCAGTTCTTC
TRBV28	-	TRBD1	TRBJ1-5	CASRLTGGNQPQHF	TGTGCCAGCAGGCTAACAGGGGGCAATCAGCCCCAGCATTTT
TRBV28	many	-	TRBJ2-2	CASSLWAYEELFF	TGTGCCAGCAGTTTATGGGCGTACGAGGAGCTGTTTTTT